This T cell receptor beta chain appears in the sequencing data of a study of cytomegalovirus exposure and HLA in healthy donors. Study background: Earlier results showed approximately 110 million unique TCR beta sequences derived from approximately 170 million T cells.

This CDR3 spans 12 amino acids. CDR1 and CDR2 from the germline V gene are SEHNR and FQNEAQ (reference sequence). V lost 3 bases, J lost 12 bases, and 9 bases lay in between. The primer mix had 60 Vbeta and 13 Jbeta primers. Some clones are missing from TCRdb's copy, which holds only in-frame ones; the method was immunoSEQ multiplex PCR. The repertoire includes 65,000 to 100,000 clones, around 75% of them detected once, and 3% sits in the top ten. This TCR came from a man aged 40-49 years in good health and CMV-seronegative. Material for sequencing was PBMCs. V is TRBV7-9 and J is TRBJ1-6; no clear D. CDR3 region: CASSLSEGPLHF. CDR3 sequence (DNA): TGTGCCAGCAGCTTGAGTGAGGGACCCCTCCACTTT.